The following is a T cell receptor beta chain sequence with its context. Measured with immunoSEQ multiplex PCR; TCRdb has only the in-frame clones, and not every one. The sample yields approximately 97,000 clones, roughly 80% seen once. This sample was taken from a study of T cell responses to AZD1222 COVID-19 vaccine. V was clipped by 4 bases and J by 3 bases, with 18 bases between them. The CDR3 is 16 amino acids. Germline V gene lookup returns CDR1 MGHDK and CDR2 SYGVNS. This TCR came from an adult in good health. The chain employs TRBV25-1 and TRBJ1-1; the D gene is possibly TRBD1 (6 bases). The starting material was peripheral blood, obtained on day 0 of AZD1222 vaccination. DNA of the CDR3: TGTGCCAGCAGTGGGAGGGATCGGGGGGCTCACACTGAAGCTTTCTTT. Its translation is CASSGRDRGAHTEAFF.